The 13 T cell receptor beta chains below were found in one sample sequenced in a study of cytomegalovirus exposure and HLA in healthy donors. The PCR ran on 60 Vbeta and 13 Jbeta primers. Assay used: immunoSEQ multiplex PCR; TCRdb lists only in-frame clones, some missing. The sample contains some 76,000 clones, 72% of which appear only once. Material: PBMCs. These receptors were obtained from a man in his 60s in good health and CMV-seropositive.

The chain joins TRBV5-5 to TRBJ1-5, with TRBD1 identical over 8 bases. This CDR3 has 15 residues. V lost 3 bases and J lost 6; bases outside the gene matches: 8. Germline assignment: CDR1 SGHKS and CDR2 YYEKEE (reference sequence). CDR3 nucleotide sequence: TGTGCCAGCAGCTCGGCCGGGACAGGCACTCAGCCCCAGCATTTT. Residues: CASSSAGTGTQPQHF.

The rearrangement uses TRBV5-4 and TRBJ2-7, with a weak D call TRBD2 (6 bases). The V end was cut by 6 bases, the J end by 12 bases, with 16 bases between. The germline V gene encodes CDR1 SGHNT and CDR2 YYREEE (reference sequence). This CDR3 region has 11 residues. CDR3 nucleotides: TGTGCCAGCACCTCGGACGGGAGATTGTACTTC. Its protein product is CASTSDGRLYF. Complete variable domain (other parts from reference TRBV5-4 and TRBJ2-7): ETGVTQSPTHLIKTRGQQVTLRCSSQSGHNTVSWYQQALGQGPQFIFQYYREEENGRGNFPPRFSGLQFPNYSSELNVNALELDDSALYLCASTSDGRLYFGPGTRLTVT.

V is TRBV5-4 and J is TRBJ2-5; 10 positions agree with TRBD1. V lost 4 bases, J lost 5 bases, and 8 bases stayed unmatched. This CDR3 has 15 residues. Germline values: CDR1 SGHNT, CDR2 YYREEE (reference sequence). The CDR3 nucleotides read TGTGCCAGCAGCCTCATGACAGGGGGCGTGGAGACCCAGTACTTC. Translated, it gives CASSLMTGGVETQYF.

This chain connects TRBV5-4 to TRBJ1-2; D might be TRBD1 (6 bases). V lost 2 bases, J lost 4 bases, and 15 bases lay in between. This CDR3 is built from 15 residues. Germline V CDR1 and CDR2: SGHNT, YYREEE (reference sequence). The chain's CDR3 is CASSLDSQGGYGYTF. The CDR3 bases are TGTGCCAGCAGCTTAGACAGTCAAGGGGGCTATGGCTACACCTTC.

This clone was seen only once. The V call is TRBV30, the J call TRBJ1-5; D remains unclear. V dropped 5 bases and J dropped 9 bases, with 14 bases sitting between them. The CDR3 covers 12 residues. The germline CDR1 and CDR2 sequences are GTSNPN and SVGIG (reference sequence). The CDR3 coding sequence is TGTGCCTGGCGGCCTCCCGGAGGGCCCCAGCATTTT. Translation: CAWRPPGGPQHF.

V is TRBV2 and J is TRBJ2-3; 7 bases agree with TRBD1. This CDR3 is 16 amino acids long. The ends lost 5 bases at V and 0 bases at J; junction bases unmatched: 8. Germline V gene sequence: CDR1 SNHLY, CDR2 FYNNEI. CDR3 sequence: CASSRRQGVSTDTQYF. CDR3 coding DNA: TGTGCCAGCAGTCGCCGCCAGGGGGTAAGCACAGATACGCAGTATTTT. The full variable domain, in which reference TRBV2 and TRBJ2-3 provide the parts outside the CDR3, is EPEVTQTPSHQVTQMGQEVILRCVPISNHLYFYWYRQILGQKVEFLVSFYNNEISEKSEIFDDQFSVERPDGSNFTLKIRSTKLEDSAMYFCASSRRQGVSTDTQYFGPGTRLTVL.

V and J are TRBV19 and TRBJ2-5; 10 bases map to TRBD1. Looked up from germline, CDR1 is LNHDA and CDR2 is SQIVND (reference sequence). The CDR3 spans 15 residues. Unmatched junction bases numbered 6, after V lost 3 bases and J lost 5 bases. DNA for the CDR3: TGTGCCAGTAGTATCGGAGGACAGGGGGGGGAGACCCAGTACTTC. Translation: CASSIGGQGGETQYF.

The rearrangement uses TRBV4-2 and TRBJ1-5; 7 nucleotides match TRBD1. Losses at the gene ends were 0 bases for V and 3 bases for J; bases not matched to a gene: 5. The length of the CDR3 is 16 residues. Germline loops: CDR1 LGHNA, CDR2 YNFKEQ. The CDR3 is CASSQEGGRYNQPQHF. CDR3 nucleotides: TGTGCCAGCAGCCAAGAAGGGGGCCGGTACAATCAGCCCCAGCATTTT.

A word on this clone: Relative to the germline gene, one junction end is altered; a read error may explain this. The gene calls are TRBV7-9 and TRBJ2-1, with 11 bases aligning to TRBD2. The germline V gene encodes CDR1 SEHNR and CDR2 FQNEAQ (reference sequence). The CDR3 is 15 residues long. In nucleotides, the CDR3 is TGTTCCAGCAGCTTAGCAGCTAGCGGGAGGAATGAGCAGTTCTTC. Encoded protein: CSSSLAASGRNEQFF.

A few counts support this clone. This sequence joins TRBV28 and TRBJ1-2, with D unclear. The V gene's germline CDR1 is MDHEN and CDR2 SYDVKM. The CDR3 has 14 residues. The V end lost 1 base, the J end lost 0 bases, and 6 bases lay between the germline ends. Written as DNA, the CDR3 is TGTGCCAGCAGTTTATTACAGTCTAACTATGGCTACACCTTC. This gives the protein CASSLLQSNYGYTF.

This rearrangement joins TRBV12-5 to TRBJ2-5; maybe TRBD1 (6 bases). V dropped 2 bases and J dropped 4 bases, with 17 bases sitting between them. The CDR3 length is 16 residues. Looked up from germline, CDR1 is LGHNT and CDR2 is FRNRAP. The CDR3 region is CASGLTPQGSGETQYF. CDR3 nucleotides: TGTGCTAGTGGTTTGACTCCGCAGGGGAGTGGAGAGACCCAGTACTTC.

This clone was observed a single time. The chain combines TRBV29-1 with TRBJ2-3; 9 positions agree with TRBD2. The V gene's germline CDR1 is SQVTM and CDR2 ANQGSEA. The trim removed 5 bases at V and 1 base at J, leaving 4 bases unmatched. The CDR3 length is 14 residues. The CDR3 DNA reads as TGCAGCGTTACGCGGGGGGGCGGCACAGATACGCAGTATTTT. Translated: CSVTRGGGTDTQYF.

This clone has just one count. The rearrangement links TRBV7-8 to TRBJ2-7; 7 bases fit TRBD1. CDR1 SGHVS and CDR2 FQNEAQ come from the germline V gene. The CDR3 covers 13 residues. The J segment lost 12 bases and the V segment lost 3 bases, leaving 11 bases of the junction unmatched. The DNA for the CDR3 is TGTGCCAGCAGCTTTCAGGACAGGTCCTGGGGGTACTTC. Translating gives CASSFQDRSWGYF.